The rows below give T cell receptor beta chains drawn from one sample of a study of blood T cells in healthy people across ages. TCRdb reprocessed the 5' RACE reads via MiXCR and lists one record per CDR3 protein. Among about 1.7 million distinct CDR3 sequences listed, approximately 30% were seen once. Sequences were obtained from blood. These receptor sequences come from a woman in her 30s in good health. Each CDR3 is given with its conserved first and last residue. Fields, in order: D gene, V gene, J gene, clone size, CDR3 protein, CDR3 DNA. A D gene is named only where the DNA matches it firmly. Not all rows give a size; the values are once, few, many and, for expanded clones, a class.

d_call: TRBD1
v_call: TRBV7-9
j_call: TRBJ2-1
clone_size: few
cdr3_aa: CASSHTTGGHYNEQFF
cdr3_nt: TGTGCCAGCAGCCATACGACAGGGGGTCACTACAATGAGCAGTTCTTC

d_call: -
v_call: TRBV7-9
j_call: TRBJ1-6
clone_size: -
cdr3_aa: CASSLRTPVPALHF
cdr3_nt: TGTGCCAGCAGCTTACGGACACCAGTTCCGGCCCTCCACTTT

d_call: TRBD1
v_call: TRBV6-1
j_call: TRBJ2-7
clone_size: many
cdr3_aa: CASSEAGTGGYEQYF
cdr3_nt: TGTGCCAGCAGTGAAGCCGGGACAGGGGGCTACGAGCAGTACTTC

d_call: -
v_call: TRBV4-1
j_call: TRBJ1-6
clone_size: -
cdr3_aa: CASSPFGDSPLHF
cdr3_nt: TGCGCCAGCAGCCCCTTCGGGGATTCACCCCTCCACTTT

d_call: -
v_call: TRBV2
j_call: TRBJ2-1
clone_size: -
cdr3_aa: CASSEDGWGNEQFF
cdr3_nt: TGTGCCAGCAGTGAAGATGGCTGGGGAAATGAGCAGTTCTTC

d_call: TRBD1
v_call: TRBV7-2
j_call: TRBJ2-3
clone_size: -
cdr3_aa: CASSFPGQGLDTQYF
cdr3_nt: TGTGCCAGCAGCTTTCCGGGACAGGGGTTGGATACGCAGTATTTT

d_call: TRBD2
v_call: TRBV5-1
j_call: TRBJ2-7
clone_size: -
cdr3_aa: CAGSLALAGSYEQYF
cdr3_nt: TGCGCCGGCAGCTTGGCACTAGCGGGATCCTACGAGCAGTACTTC

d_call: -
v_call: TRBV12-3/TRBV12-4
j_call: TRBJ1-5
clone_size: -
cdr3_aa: CASRQDSPGSNQPQHF
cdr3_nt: TGTGCCAGCAGACAGGACAGCCCGGGGAGCAATCAGCCCCAGCATTTT

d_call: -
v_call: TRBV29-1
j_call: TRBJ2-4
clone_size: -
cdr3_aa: CSVPLLTASNEQYF
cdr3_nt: TGCAGCGTTCCGTTACTGACCGCCTCCAATGAGCAGTACTTC

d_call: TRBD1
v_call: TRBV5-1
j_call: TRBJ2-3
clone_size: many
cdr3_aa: CASSIDRAFTDTQYF
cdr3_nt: TGCGCCAGCAGCATTGACAGGGCGTTCACAGATACGCAGTATTTT

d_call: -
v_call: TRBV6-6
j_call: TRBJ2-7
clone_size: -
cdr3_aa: CASSQSGTVSYEQYF
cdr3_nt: TGTGCCAGCAGTCAATCCGGGACGGTCTCCTACGAGCAGTACTTC

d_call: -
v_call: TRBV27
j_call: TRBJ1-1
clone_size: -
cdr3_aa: CASRKQANTEAFF
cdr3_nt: TGTGCCAGCAGAAAACAGGCGAACACTGAAGCTTTCTTT

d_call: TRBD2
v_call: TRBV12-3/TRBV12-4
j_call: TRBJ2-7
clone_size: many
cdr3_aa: CASSDSGSPYEQYF
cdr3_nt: TGTGCCAGCAGTGATAGCGGGTCCCCCTACGAGCAGTACTTC

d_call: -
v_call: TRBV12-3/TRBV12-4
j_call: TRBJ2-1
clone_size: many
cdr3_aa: CASSPQLEQFF
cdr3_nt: TGTGCCAGCAGCCCACAGCTGGAGCAGTTCTTC

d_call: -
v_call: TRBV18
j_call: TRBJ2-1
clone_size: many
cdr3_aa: CASSPPRGQGGHEQFF
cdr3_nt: TGTGCCAGCTCACCACCAAGGGGGCAGGGGGGCCATGAGCAGTTCTTC

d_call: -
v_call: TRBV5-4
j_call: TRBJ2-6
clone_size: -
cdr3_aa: CASSLDGISGANVLTF
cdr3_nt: TGTGCCAGCAGCCTGGACGGGATCTCTGGGGCCAACGTCCTGACTTTC

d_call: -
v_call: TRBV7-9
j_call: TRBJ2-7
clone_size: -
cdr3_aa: CASSLAEGVAETYEQYF
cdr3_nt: TGTGCCAGCAGCTTAGCTGAGGGAGTAGCGGAGACCTACGAGCAGTACTTC

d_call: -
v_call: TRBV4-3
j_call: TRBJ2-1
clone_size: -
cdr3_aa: CASSQDDLSYNEQFF
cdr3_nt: TGCGCCAGCAGCCAAGATGATCTCTCCTACAATGAGCAGTTCTTC

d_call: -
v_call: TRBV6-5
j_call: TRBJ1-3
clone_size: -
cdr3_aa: CASRELSSGNTIYF
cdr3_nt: TGTGCCAGCAGGGAACTGTCCTCTGGAAACACCATATATTTT

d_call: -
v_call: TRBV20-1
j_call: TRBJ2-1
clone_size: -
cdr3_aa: CSARDTGKDGTEFYNEQFF
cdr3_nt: TGCAGTGCTAGAGATACGGGGAAGGACGGGACCGAGTTCTACAATGAGCAGTTCTTC

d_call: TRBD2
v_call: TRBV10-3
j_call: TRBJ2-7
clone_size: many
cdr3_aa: CAISGGLDEQYF
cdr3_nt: TGTGCCATCAGCGGAGGACTAGACGAGCAGTACTTC

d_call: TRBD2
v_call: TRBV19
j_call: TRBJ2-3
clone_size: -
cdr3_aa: CASGHRGLAGDTQYF
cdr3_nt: TGTGCCAGTGGCCACAGGGGACTAGCAGGGGATACGCAGTATTTT

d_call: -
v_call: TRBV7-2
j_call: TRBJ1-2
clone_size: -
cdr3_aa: CASSLDVGLGALGYTF
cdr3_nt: TGTGCCAGCAGCTTAGATGTCGGGTTGGGGGCGCTTGGCTACACCTTC

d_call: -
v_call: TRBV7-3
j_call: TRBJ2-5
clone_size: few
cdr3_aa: CASSLDRGTQETQYF
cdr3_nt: TGTGCCAGCAGCCTCGATCGGGGGACCCAAGAGACCCAGTACTTC

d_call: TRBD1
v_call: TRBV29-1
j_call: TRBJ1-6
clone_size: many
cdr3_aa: CSVGQGYNSPLHF
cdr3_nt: TGCAGCGTGGGACAGGGGTATAATTCACCCCTCCACTTT

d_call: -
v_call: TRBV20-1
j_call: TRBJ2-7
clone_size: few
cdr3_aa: CSATSEGYEQYF
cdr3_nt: TGCAGTGCTACTTCCGAGGGGTACGAGCAGTACTTC

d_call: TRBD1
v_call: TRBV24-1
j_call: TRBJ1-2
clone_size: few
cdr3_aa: CATSDLLIGTGGPPNYGYTF
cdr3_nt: TGTGCCACCAGTGATTTACTGATTGGGACAGGGGGCCCTCCTAACTATGGCTACACCTTC

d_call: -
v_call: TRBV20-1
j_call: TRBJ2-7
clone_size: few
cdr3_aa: CSARDSRRGAPLGGEQYF
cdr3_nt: TGCAGTGCTAGAGATTCTCGTCGGGGGGCACCTTTGGGGGGCGAGCAGTACTTC

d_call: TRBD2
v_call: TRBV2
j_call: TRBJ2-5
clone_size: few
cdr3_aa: CASSGGLDNEQYF
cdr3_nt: TGTGCCAGCAGCGGCGGACTAGATAATGAGCAGTACTTC

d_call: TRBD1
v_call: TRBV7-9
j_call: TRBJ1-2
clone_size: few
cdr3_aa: CASSSGDRGFYGYTF
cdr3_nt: TGTGCCAGCAGCTCGGGGGACAGGGGATTCTATGGCTACACCTTC

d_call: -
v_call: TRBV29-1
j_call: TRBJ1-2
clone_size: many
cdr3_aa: CSVDPGTPYGYTF
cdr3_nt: TGCAGCGTGGACCCCGGGACACCCTATGGCTACACCTTC

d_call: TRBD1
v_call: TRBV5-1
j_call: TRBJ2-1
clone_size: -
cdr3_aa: CASTGGQGGYNEQFF
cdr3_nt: TGCGCCAGCACGGGGGGACAGGGGGGCTACAATGAGCAGTTCTTC

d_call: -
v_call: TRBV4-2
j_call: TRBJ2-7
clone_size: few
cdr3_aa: CASSQETAGGAYEQYF
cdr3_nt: TGTGCCAGCAGCCAAGAAACTGCAGGGGGGGCCTACGAGCAGTACTTC

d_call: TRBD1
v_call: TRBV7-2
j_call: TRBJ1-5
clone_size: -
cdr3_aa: CASSQTGGGGQPQHF
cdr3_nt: TGTGCCAGCAGCCAGACAGGGGGCGGCGGTCAGCCCCAGCATTTT

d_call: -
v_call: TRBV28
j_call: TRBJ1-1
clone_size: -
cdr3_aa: CASSSPQGRGEAFF
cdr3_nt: TGTGCCAGCAGTTCTCCACAGGGTAGAGGTGAAGCTTTCTTT

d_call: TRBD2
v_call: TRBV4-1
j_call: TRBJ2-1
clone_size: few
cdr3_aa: CASSQGVAGGGCNEQFF
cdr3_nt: TGCGCCAGCAGCCAAGGAGTAGCGGGCGGAGGGTGCAATGAGCAGTTCTTC

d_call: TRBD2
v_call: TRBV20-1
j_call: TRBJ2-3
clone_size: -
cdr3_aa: CSAKASGSTDTQYF
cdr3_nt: TGCAGTGCGAAGGCTAGCGGGAGCACAGATACGCAGTATTTT

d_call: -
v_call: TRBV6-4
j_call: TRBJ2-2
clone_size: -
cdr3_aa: CASSGPEGKLFF
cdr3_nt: TGTGCCAGCAGTGGTCCCGAGGGGAAGCTGTTTTTT

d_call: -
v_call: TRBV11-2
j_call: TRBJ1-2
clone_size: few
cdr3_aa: CASSRGGSVYGYTF
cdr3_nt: TGTGCCAGCAGCCGGGGGGGCTCCGTCTATGGCTACACCTTC

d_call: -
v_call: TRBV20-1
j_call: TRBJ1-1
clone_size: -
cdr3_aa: CSASRQLTEAFF
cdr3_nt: TGCAGTGCTAGTAGACAGCTCACTGAAGCTTTCTTT

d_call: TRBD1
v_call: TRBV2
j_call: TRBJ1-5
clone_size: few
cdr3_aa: CASSGTGERNQPQHF
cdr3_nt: TGTGCCAGTTCAGGGACAGGGGAAAGGAATCAGCCCCAGCATTTT

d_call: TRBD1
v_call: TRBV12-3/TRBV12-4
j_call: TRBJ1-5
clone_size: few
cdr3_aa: CASSFGTALRAQHF
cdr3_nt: TGTGCCAGCAGTTTCGGGACAGCACTCAGGGCCCAGCATTTT

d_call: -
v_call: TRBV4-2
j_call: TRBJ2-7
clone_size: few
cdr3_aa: CASSQDRDPVFYEQYF
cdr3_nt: TGTGCCAGCAGCCAAGATAGGGATCCGGTCTTCTACGAGCAGTACTTC

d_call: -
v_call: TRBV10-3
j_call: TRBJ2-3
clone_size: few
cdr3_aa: CAIMGRTDTQYF
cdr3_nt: TGTGCCATCATGGGCCGCACAGATACGCAGTATTTT

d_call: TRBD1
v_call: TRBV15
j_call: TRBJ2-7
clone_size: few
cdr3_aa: CATSRGWKGALEQYF
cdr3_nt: TGTGCCACCAGCAGAGGCTGGAAGGGGGCTCTGGAGCAGTACTTC